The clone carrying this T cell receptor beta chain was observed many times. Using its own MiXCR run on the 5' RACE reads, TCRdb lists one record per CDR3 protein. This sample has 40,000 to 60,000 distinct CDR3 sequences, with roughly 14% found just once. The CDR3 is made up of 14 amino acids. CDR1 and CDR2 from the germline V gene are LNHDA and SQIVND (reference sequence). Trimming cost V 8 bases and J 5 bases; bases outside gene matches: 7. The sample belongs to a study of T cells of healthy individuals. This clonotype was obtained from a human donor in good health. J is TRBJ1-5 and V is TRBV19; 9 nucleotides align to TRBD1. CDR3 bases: TGTGCCAGTGCGAGACAGGGGGTAGATCAGCCCCAGCATTTT. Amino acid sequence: CASARQGVDQPQHF.